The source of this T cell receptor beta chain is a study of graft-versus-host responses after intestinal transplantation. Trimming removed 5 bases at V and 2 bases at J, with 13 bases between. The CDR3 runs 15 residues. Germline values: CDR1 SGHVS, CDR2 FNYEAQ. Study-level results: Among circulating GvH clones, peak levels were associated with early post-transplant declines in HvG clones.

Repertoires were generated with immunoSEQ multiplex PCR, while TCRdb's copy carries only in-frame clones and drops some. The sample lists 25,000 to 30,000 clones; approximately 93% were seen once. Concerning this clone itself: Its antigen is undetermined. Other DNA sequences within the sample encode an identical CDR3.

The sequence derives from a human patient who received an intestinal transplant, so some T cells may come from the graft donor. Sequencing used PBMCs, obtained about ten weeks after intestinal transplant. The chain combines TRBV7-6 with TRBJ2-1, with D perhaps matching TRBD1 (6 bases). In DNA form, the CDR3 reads TGTGCCAGCAGCCCCCTGGGACATGCCTACAATGAGCAGTTCTTC. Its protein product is CASSPLGHAYNEQFF.